Following are 25 T cell receptor beta chains from one sample sequenced in a study of T cells in Graves' hyperthyroidism and ophthalmopathy. Amplified regions were TCR beta CDR3 sequences from RNA transcripts. HTBI primers were used for first-round RT-PCR of the TCR CDR3. MiXCR, applied by TCRdb to the multiplex PCR reads, yields one record per CDR3 protein. The data contain about 420,000 distinct CDR3 sequences, around a sixth of them singletons. What was sequenced was blood. The source of these receptors is a woman younger than 35 with Graves' hyperthyroidism.

This clonotype was seen repeatedly, ten times or more. This chain uses TRBV18 with TRBJ2-7; 7 positions agree with TRBD1. Germline V gene data show CDR1 as KGHSH and CDR2 as LQKENI. The CDR3 covers 14 residues. The J segment lost 6 bases and the V segment lost 1 base, leaving 6 bases of the junction unmatched. As DNA, the CDR3 is TGTGCCAGCTCACCACTGAAACAGGGGACCGAGCAGTACTTC. Its protein product is CASSPLKQGTEQYF.

This clonotype was observed at least ten times. The chain uses TRBV6-1 and TRBJ2-5; no clear D. The CDR3 length is 13 residues. Germline V lookup: CDR1 MNHNS, CDR2 SASEGT. V was cut by 6 bases and J by 5 bases, with 13 bases left in between. In DNA, the CDR3 is TGTGCCAGCAGACAGCACATCCTGGAGACCCAGTACTTC. It translates to CASRQHILETQYF.

This clonotype was counted ten times or more. The chain is built from TRBV11-2 and TRBJ2-7; 7 nucleotides agree with TRBD1. Germline CDR1 reads SGHAT; CDR2 reads FQNNGV. The CDR3 is made up of 17 amino acids. The ends lost 4 bases at V and 7 bases at J; junction bases unmatched: 19. The CDR3 sequence is CASSSRDDRVPLGEQYF. For the CDR3, the DNA is TGTGCCAGCAGCTCTAGGGACGACAGGGTGCCTTTGGGGGAGCAGTACTTC.

This clonotype was observed many times. As DNA, the CDR3 is TGTGCCAGCAGCTTAGGAGCACAGCTGAACACTGAAGCTTTCTTT. Protein product: CASSLGAQLNTEAFF. The chain employs TRBV7-2 and TRBJ1-1; no clear D. The V gene lost 1 base and the J gene lost 0 bases, with 9 bases spanning the gap. The CDR3 extends over 15 amino acids. CDR1 and CDR2 from the germline V gene are SGHTA and FQGNSA.

The genes are TRBV6-1 and TRBJ1-2; D is ambiguous. CDR1 and CDR2 from the germline V gene are MNHNS and SASEGT. The CDR3 runs to 13 residues. Deletions cut 2 bases from V and 6 bases from J, with 10 bases between. CDR3 sequence reads: CASSEKEQHGYTF. The CDR3 DNA reads TGTGCCAGCAGTGAAAAGGAACAGCATGGCTACACCTTC.

This clonotype was found a few times. The chain is built from TRBV7-2 and TRBJ2-7; 7 bases are shared with TRBD1. The V gene end was trimmed by 7 bases and the J gene end by 6 bases; junction bases not matched to a gene: 9. The CDR3 contains 13 residues. Germline assignment: CDR1 SGHTA and CDR2 FQGNSA. The CDR3 region has the DNA TGTGCCAGCACTTCCGGGACAGCCGGCGAGCAGTACTTC. Protein: CASTSGTAGEQYF.

This clonotype was detected many times. This may arise from a read error, as a much more abundant clone is one base away. CDR3 protein: CASTRDRGETQYF. For the CDR3, the DNA is TGTGCCAGCACTCGGGACAGGGGAGAGACCCAGTACTTC. V usage is TRBV6-1 and J usage is TRBJ2-5, with 10 positions matching TRBD1. Trimming cost V 7 bases and J 4 bases; bases outside gene matches: 3. CDR1 MNHNS and CDR2 SASEGT come from the germline V gene. The CDR3 covers 13 residues.

This clonotype showed up many times. V is TRBV28 and J is TRBJ2-3; no definite D call. Germline CDR1 is MDHEN and CDR2 is SYDVKM. This CDR3 contains 16 residues. V shed 3 bases and J shed 0 bases, with 13 bases lying between them. In nucleotides, the CDR3 is TGTGCCAGCAGTTTCTCGTCGGTCCCAAGCACAGATACGCAGTATTTT. Protein: CASSFSSVPSTDTQYF.

CDR3 nucleotides: TGTGCCAGTACCGCAGGGTCCTCTGGAAACACCATATATTTT. It yields the protein CASTAGSSGNTIYF. The chain employs TRBV19 and TRBJ1-3; maybe TRBD1 (5 bases). Trimming left V 7 bases short and J 0 bases short, with 10 bases between. The germline V gene encodes CDR1 LNHDA and CDR2 SQIVND (reference sequence). The CDR3 is made up of 14 amino acids.

This clonotype was recorded many times. The chain is built from TRBV9 and TRBJ2-1; 8 bases fit TRBD2. The V segment lost 5 bases and the J segment 3 bases; nucleotides outside the gene matches: 10. CDR1 is SGDLS and CDR2 is YYNGEE in the germline V gene. The CDR3 loop spans 16 amino acids. CDR3 protein: CASSGPGAGGYNEQFF. DNA for the CDR3: TGTGCCAGCAGTGGCCCCGGGGCGGGAGGCTACAATGAGCAGTTCTTC.

This clonotype was counted many times. The gene calls are TRBV29-1 and TRBJ2-1; perhaps TRBD1 as D (5 bases). CDR3 length: 11 residues. Germline assignment: CDR1 SQVTM and CDR2 ANQGSEA. Trimming stripped 5 bases from V and 9 bases from J, with 11 bases between. CDR3 bases: TGCAGCGTTCTGGTCCAGGGTGAGCAGTTCTTC. This sequence encodes CSVLVQGEQFF.

The chain combines TRBV29-1 with TRBJ2-3; D may be TRBD2 (6 bases). Per germline, CDR1 SQVTM and CDR2 ANQGSEA. Trimming removed 3 bases at V and 2 bases at J, with 12 bases between. This CDR3 comprises 14 residues. This chain's CDR3 is CSVEPAGFTDTQYF. Here the CDR3 DNA reads TGCAGCGTTGAGCCGGCGGGGTTCACAGATACGCAGTATTTT.

This chain connects TRBV4-2 to TRBJ2-5, with D possibly TRBD1 on 6 matching bases. Germline CDR1 and CDR2: LGHNA and YNFKEQ. This CDR3 has 16 amino acids. The V and J ends lost 2 bases and 4 bases respectively, with 17 bases between them. Written as DNA, the CDR3 is TGTGCCAGCAGCCAACAGGGGACGGACTGGGGAGAGACCCAGTACTTC. Its translation: CASSQQGTDWGETQYF.

This clonotype was observed at least ten times. The chain joins TRBV28 to TRBJ2-1; 7 nucleotides match TRBD1. Germline trimming cut 8 bases from V and 7 bases from J; bases unmatched to any gene: 11. Germline assignment: CDR1 MDHEN and CDR2 SYDVKM. The CDR3 consists of 14 residues. This CDR3 is CASLTGADLNEQFF. The CDR3, as DNA: TGTGCCAGCCTCACAGGGGCCGATTTAAATGAGCAGTTCTTC. The variable domain in full, completed from reference TRBV28 and TRBJ2-1, reads DVKVTQSSRYLVKRTGEKVFLECVQDMDHENMFWYRQDPGLGLRLIYFSYDVKMKEKGDIPEGYSVSREKKERFSLILESASTNQTSMYLCASLTGADLNEQFFGPGTRLTVL.

Many counts were recorded for this clonotype. V usage is TRBV10-2 and J usage is TRBJ1-5; 7 nucleotides line up with TRBD1. The germline gives CDR1 WSHSY, CDR2 SAAADI. V shed 6 bases, J shed 1 base, and the junction held 6 bases outside the gene matches. This CDR3 contains 15 residues. The CDR3 region has the DNA TGCGCCAGCAGACCTACAGGGGTGAGCAATCAGCCCCAGCATTTT. Amino acids: CASRPTGVSNQPQHF.

This clonotype was observed many times. This chain connects TRBV7-8 to TRBJ1-5; D ambiguous. The ends were cut back, 4 bases at V and 1 base at J, with 8 bases in the middle. Germline-derived CDR1 and CDR2 are SGHVS and FQNEAQ. The CDR3 consists of 14 residues. CDR3 nucleotides: TGTGCCAGCAGCTCCATACTAAGCAATCAGCCCCAGCATTTT. Protein product: CASSSILSNQPQHF.

The chain combines TRBV7-8 with TRBJ1-5; D is unclear. The CDR3 runs 14 residues. From germline, CDR1 is SGHVS and CDR2 FQNEAQ. V lost 3 bases to trimming and J lost 2 bases, with 8 bases between them. This chain's CDR3 is CASSFSGGNQPQHF. The CDR3 DNA reads TGTGCCAGCAGCTTTTCGGGTGGCAATCAGCCCCAGCATTTT.

This clonotype occurred many times. The rearrangement links TRBV7-9 to TRBJ1-2; 7 positions match TRBD1. This CDR3 comprises 14 residues. Unmatched junction bases numbered 7, after V lost 5 bases and J lost 4 bases. In germline, CDR1 is SEHNR, CDR2 FQNEAQ (reference sequence). In DNA, the CDR3 is TGTGCCAGCAGCCCCATGTCAGGGGGCTATGGCTACACCTTC. Its translation: CASSPMSGGYGYTF.

This clonotype was seen at least ten times. J is TRBJ2-7 and V is TRBV18; either TRBD1 or TRBD2 may fit D (5 bases each). Trimming removed 3 bases at V and 1 base at J, with 10 bases between. This CDR3 spans 14 amino acids. Germline lookup yields CDR1 KGHSH and CDR2 LQKENI. The CDR3 DNA reads TGTGCCAGCTCACCTAACGAGGGGTCCTACGAGCAGTACTTC. This gives the protein CASSPNEGSYEQYF.

Many counts were recorded for this clonotype. The chain joins TRBV12-3 or TRBV12-4 to TRBJ2-7; TRBD2 agrees at 8 bases. The CDR3 is made up of 14 amino acids. J lost 3 bases, V lost 6 bases, and 7 bases had no gene match. The CDR3 DNA sequence: TGTGCCAGCAGATTAAGCGGGAGCGTCTACGAGCAGTACTTC. This encodes CASRLSGSVYEQYF.

This chain links TRBV7-6 with TRBJ1-5; 9 bases agree with TRBD1. With 5 bases clipped from V and 2 bases from J, the junction kept 7 bases outside the gene matches. Germline V gene sequence: CDR1 SGHVS, CDR2 FNYEAQ. CDR3 length: 16 amino acids. CDR3 sequence (DNA): TGTGCCAGCAGCCCGGGACAGGGAGGGGGCAATCAGCCCCAGCATTTT. Translated, it gives CASSPGQGGGNQPQHF.

A word on this clonotype: A much larger clone lies a single base off, so this may be a read error. The conserved closing phenylalanine or tryptophan is absent in this CDR3, likely reflecting a read error. The chain has TRBV6-1 and TRBJ2-7; TRBD2 aligns across 16 bases. The ends lost 7 bases at V and 6 bases at J; junction bases unmatched: 9. This CDR3 has 16 residues. Germline V gene lookup returns CDR1 MNHNS and CDR2 SASEGT. The CDR3: CASTLGTSGRAFEQYL. The CDR3 DNA is TGTGCCAGCACCCTGGGGACTAGCGGGAGGGCCTTCGAGCAGTACCTC.

This clonotype was detected many times. This chain uses TRBV20-1 with TRBJ2-7, with D maybe TRBD1 (6 bases). Per germline, CDR1 DFQATT and CDR2 SNEGSKA (reference sequence). V gave up 4 bases and J gave up 0 bases, with 10 bases separating them. The CDR3 runs 13 residues. CDR3 DNA: TGCAGTGCTACTCGGGACAACTCCTACGAGCAGTACTTC. Translating it yields CSATRDNSYEQYF.

This clonotype was detected only a few times. The V call is TRBV7-2, the J call TRBJ1-2; 9 bases match TRBD1. Germline assignment: CDR1 SGHTA and CDR2 FQGNSA. With V trimmed by 5 bases and J by 2 bases, 6 bases remained unmatched. This CDR3 has 15 residues. The CDR3 DNA is TGTGCCAGCAGCCCCTGGACAGGGGAAAACTATGGCTACACCTTC. Its translation is CASSPWTGENYGYTF.

The sample holds a few counts of this clonotype. The rearrangement joins TRBV5-6 to TRBJ1-6; 9 positions agree with TRBD1. The CDR3 contains 16 residues. The junction had 6 bases not matched to a gene; V was cut back by 4 bases and J by 4 bases. Germline loops: CDR1 SGHDT, CDR2 YYEEEE. The DNA for the CDR3 is TGTGCCAGCAGCCCGCGGGACAGGGTGTATAATTCACCCCTCCACTTT. This gives the protein CASSPRDRVYNSPLHF.